This section outlines one T cell receptor beta chain sequence together with its context. The record originates from a study of blood T cell repertoires in COVID-19. Turning to the study itself: Collection of acute and convalescent COVID-19 samples took place in the United States, Italy and Spain. T cells, B-cell-depleted T cells, or PBMCs provided the cDNA or gDNA that served as material.

V trimming: 1 base; J trimming: 3 bases; junction bases outside the gene matches: 12. Looked up from germline, CDR1 is LNHDA and CDR2 is SQIVND (reference sequence). The length of the CDR3 is 18 residues. As processed by the authors: Amplifying reference gene primers gave estimates of nucleated cell counts. The data were produced by immunoSEQ multiplex PCR, yet TCRdb's version contains in-frame clones alone and is incomplete. Clone size and V and J calls were adopted from that table, with D and trimming inferred from the DNA. The data contain approximately 380,000 clones, 85% of them seen just once; the ten biggest clones take up 3% to 4%.

Specimen: peripheral blood. V is TRBV19 and J is TRBJ2-1; 7 bases line up with TRBD2. This TCR derives from a woman aged 18-29 years with acute or convalescent COVID-19. The CDR3 sequence: CASSIGPPILAGYNEQFF. CDR3 in DNA: TGTGCCAGTAGTATAGGGCCCCCCATATTAGCGGGCTACAATGAGCAGTTCTTC.